Below, one TCR beta chain is given with its context. Its antigen target is currently unknown. The input lacks base qualities; no much larger clone sits a single base away. The CDR3 regions of human TCRbeta chains were analyzed by immunosequencing. The authors processed their data as follows. TCRs in the repertoires were compared against a reference library of SARS-CoV-2-specific TCRs that had been generated with the MIRA antigen-specificity platform. Breadth was defined as the fraction of unique TCRs that were SARS-CoV-2-associated. Depth was defined as the fraction of total T cells that were SARS-CoV-2-associated. Using the MIRA data, each spike-specific TCR was mapped to the spike region that the TCR reacts to and placed in a CD4 or CD8 class. Log10-transformed breadth and depth values were compared by one-way ANOVA with Sidak's multiple comparisons tests. The table comes from immuneACCESS by way of TCRdb, which keeps in-frame sequences with V and J called. Part of the clones is missing from these tables; in studies checked, under half for an unresolved V gene and the rest for unknown reasons. V, J and clone size reflect that table, while D and trimming were determined from the DNA. Present in this sample are some 80,000 clones, about 74% of which were seen just once. The leading ten clones occupy roughly a quarter of the sample.

This entry is derived from a study of T cell responses to AZD1222 COVID-19 vaccine (dated by TCRdb to 2020 to 2023). Context from the whole study: A total of approximately 230 trial participants underwent TCR sequencing, of whom about 210 received two doses of AZD1222 and about 25 received two doses of the MenACWY control vaccine. Trial participants were enrolled by age into 18-55, 56-69 and 70-plus year subgroups, with 148, 28 and 57 TCR-sequenced participants respectively. General study outcomes and caveats: A significant rise in spike-specific TCR breadth and depth was observed after two AZD1222 doses relative to day 0 and relative to MenACWY recipients. The 56-69-year group was small, and its depth increase did not reach significance, likely because of low power. Vaccine-associated CD4 TCRs spanned the whole spike protein, with dominant responses in regions 160-218 and 743-854. Because no day 14 peak-response samples were available, repertoires were characterized only after the peak T cell response. Nearly half of unique spike-specific TCRs reportedly recognized epitopes outside regions mutated in the B.1.351 and B.1.1.7 variants. Only five or six AZD1222 recipients were SARS-CoV-2 seropositive at baseline, limiting conclusions about previously exposed vaccinees. Most participants were white British and females outnumbered males, and the authors suggested that clonal diversity may have been underestimated.

V gives up 3 bases and J gives up 0 bases, and the segment between their germline ends measures 16 bases. CDR1 LNHDA and CDR2 SQIVND are derived from the germline V gene (reference sequence). The CDR3, cysteine through phenylalanine, is 17 amino acids long. CDR3 DNA is the only sequence kept; it has 51 bases, read in frame from the first base. The sample's time point label, in plain terms: about 28 days (+/-7) after the second vaccine dose. According to the study, the label for this sample's treatment or condition signals: meningococcal conjugate vaccine given as trial control. Vaccinee samples were obtained from the UK trials COV001 and COV002, which included a single-blind randomized controlled phase 2/3 trial of AZD1222 (ChAdOx1 nCoV-19) in healthy adults. For TCRbeta chain sequencing, PBMC samples from trial participants were taken at day 0 and at day 28 after the second dose.

The specimen comprised peripheral blood, sampled 28 days after the second dose of the MenACWY control vaccine. The TCR originated in an adult who received the MenACWY meningococcal vaccine as a control. Recombination connected TRBV19 to TRBJ2-3; the D gene is possibly TRBD1, with 5 bases matching. Read as DNA, the sequence is TGTGCCAGTAGTATGGGCCACGGGCAGGGAAGCACAGATACGCAGTATTTT. Its protein reads: CASSMGHGQGSTDTQYF.